Given below is one TCR beta chain in context. These data come from a study of sequential checkpoint blockade in melanoma. Study information: First-line arms were nivolumab then ipilimumab, or the reverse, randomized 1:1. Both treatment sequences were followed by maintenance nivolumab.

TCRdb keeps only in-frame clones here, not all; method: immunoSEQ multiplex PCR. The sample records about 10,000 clones, 76% being singletons. Treatment: randomized to nivolumab then ipilimumab (arm A) or the reverse (arm B). Patients had received no earlier DNA-damaging chemotherapy. Sorted cells were live CD3+CD8+, lacking CD19 and CD56, from PBMCs. This clonotype was obtained from a human donor with melanoma. The material was CD8+ T cells sorted from blood (inferred from file names), obtained from a patient given nivolumab and ipilimumab in sequence.

The CDR3 is CASSVGQGAYEQYF. The DNA of the CDR3 is TGTGCCAGCAGCGTAGGCCAGGGGGCATACGAGCAGTACTTC. V is TRBV9 and J is TRBJ2-7; 8 positions match TRBD1. This CDR3 spans 14 amino acids. Germline CDR1 is SGDLS and CDR2 is YYNGEE. The J segment lost 4 bases and the V segment lost 0 bases, leaving 3 bases of the junction unmatched.